The 11 T cell receptor beta chains in this list originate from one sample, sequenced in a study of vaccination and CD4 T cells after COVID-19 (dated by TCRdb to between 2022 and 2023). Libraries were constructed by PCR. The data were produced on an Illumina iSeq 100. DNA from cultured CD4+ T cells was subjected to TCR sequencing with the Oncomine TCR Beta short-read assay at the Johns Hopkins FTIC core. Starting from the raw public reads, TCRdb applied fastp trimming at Q25, assembled clones with MiXCR and retained in-frame beta chains. CDR3 protein duplicates are merged, each entry listing the most common genes and DNA. Here the sample has around 19,000 distinct CDR3 sequences; approximately 50% occur a single time. The ten largest make up roughly 9.3% of the sample. Their recognized antigens are unknown. The treatment or condition label on this specimen signifies: approximately 10-day PBMC culture with coronavirus spike peptide pools or control peptides (ViraFEST assay).

Material: CD4+ T cells from blood, cultured in vitro. The receptors shown here come from a human donor who had recovered from COVID-19.

There are a few counts of this clonotype. V is TRBV30 and J is TRBJ2-2, with no clear D. This CDR3 contains 11 residues. The V and J ends lost 3 bases and 3 bases respectively, with 2 bases between them. The germline CDR1 and CDR2 sequences are GTSNPN and SVGIG (reference sequence). CDR3 sequence: CAWRDTGELFF. CDR3 nucleotide sequence: TGTGCCTGGAGGGACACCGGGGAGCTGTTTTTT.

V gene TRBV19 combines with J gene TRBJ1-6; 7 bases match TRBD1. The trim removed 5 bases at V and 11 bases at J, leaving 6 bases unmatched. CDR3 length equals 13 residues. Germline V gene lookup returns CDR1 LNHDA and CDR2 SQIVND (reference sequence). CDR3: CASSPNRGTPLHF. The CDR3 DNA reads TGTGCCAGTAGTCCTAACAGGGGTACACCCCTCCACTTT. Full variable domain (remainder filled in from reference TRBV19 and TRBJ1-6): DGGITQSPKYLFRKEGQNVTLSCEQNLNHDAMYWYRQDPGQGLRLIYYSQIVNDFQKGDIAEGYSVSREKKESFPLTVTSAQKNPTAFYLCASSPNRGTPLHFGNGTRLTVT.

This clonotype was detected a few times. The J gene is TRBJ1-1, the V gene TRBV4-3, with D unresolved. The ends were cut back, 1 base at V and 1 base at J, with 10 bases in the middle. The length of the CDR3 is 15 residues. Per germline, CDR1 LGHNA and CDR2 YSLEER. Here the CDR3 DNA reads TGCGCCAGCAGCCAAGGTCGGGCAGGGAACACTGAAGCTTTCTTT. Its translation: CASSQGRAGNTEAFF.

This clonotype has a single count. The chain joins TRBV10-2 to TRBJ2-1; 9 positions agree with TRBD1. The CDR3 is 15 residues long. Germline V gene sequence: CDR1 WSHSY, CDR2 SAAADI. V lost 0 bases to trimming and J lost 10 bases; unmatched junction nucleotides: 7. The CDR3 coding sequence is TGCGCCAGCAGTGAGTCCGGGACAGGGTCAGGGGAGCAGTTCTTC. Its translation: CASSESGTGSGEQFF.

The gene calls are TRBV20-1 and TRBJ2-2, with D perhaps matching TRBD1 (6 bases). In germline, CDR1 is DFQATT, CDR2 SNEGSKA (reference sequence). The CDR3 is 12 amino acids. V was clipped by 5 bases and J by 6 bases, with 10 bases between them. In DNA, the CDR3 is TGCAGTGCTCCCAAGGGGGCCGGGGAGCTGTTTTTT. Residues: CSAPKGAGELFF.

V gene TRBV6-1 combines with J gene TRBJ2-1, with D perhaps matching TRBD1 or TRBD2 (5 bases each). The germline gives CDR1 MNHNS, CDR2 SASEGT. V lost 11 bases and J 5 bases, leaving 25 bases between the germline ends. The CDR3 length is 16 residues. CDR3 loop: CAVQGDRGAPNNEQFF. The CDR3 DNA reads as TGTGCCGTCCAAGGGGACCGCGGAGCCCCTAACAATGAGCAGTTCTTC.

The V gene is TRBV27, the J gene TRBJ2-2; D remains ambiguous. CDR3 length: 12 residues. Germline lookup yields CDR1 MNHEY and CDR2 SMNVEV (reference sequence). V dropped 5 bases and J dropped 3 bases, with 4 bases sitting between them. The CDR3 DNA sequence: TGTGCCAGCAGTCCTGACACCGGGGAGCTGTTTTTT. This gives the protein CASSPDTGELFF.

J is TRBJ2-7 and V is TRBV6-2 or TRBV6-3, with 8 positions matching TRBD2. CDR3 length equals 16 residues. Per the germline V gene, CDR1 is MNHEY and CDR2 is SVGEGT. Trimming took 2 bases from V and 1 from J; bases not matched to a gene: 7. The CDR3 DNA reads TGTGCCAGCAGTTACCTCAGCGGGGGTCCTTCCTACGAGCAGTACTTC. Encoded protein: CASSYLSGGPSYEQYF.

The CDR3 protein is CASGGPVTADTQYF. The CDR3 nucleotides are TGTGCCAGCGGAGGACCCGTTACCGCAGATACGCAGTATTTT. V gene TRBV7-9 combines with J gene TRBJ2-3, with D possibly TRBD2 on 5 matching bases. Trimming cost V 8 bases and J 4 bases, with 16 bases left between them. CDR1 is SEHNR and CDR2 is FQNEAQ in the germline V gene (reference sequence). The CDR3 runs 14 residues.

The J gene is TRBJ1-6, the V gene TRBV20-1, with TRBD1 matching over 12 bases. The CDR3 runs 14 residues. With V trimmed by 5 bases and J by 10 bases, 6 bases remained unmatched. Germline V gene lookup returns CDR1 DFQATT and CDR2 SNEGSKA (reference sequence). The CDR3 spells CSAAPGQGASPLHF. For the CDR3, the DNA is TGCAGTGCTGCACCGGGACAGGGGGCCTCACCCCTCCACTTT.

The chain is built from TRBV6-5 and TRBJ1-1, with TRBD1 identical over 11 bases. After removal of 2 bases from V and 4 bases from J, the junction contained 3 bases not matched to a gene. This CDR3 is built from 15 residues. CDR1 and CDR2 (germline): MNHEY, SVGAGI. The CDR3 protein is CASSYRTGGGTEAFF. CDR3 DNA sequence: TGTGCCAGCAGTTACAGGACAGGGGGCGGCACTGAAGCTTTCTTT.